This record covers a single T cell receptor (beta chain). This CDR3 is also generated by other DNA sequences in the sample. Naivety among CD8 cells was defined by CD45RO negativity and positive CCR7 selection, thereby excluding terminally differentiated effector memory CD45RA+ cells. Nashville, Tennessee was home to all donors, who were Caucasian adults. The CDR3 spans 14 residues. Trimming cost V 1 base and J 2 bases; bases outside gene matches: 1. Germline V lookup: CDR1 SQVTM, CDR2 ANQGSEA. These data are taken from a study of shared clonotypes between healthy human individuals. Background on the study: Donor ages ranged 18 to 49 years: a couple of women, a few men. There were three CD4 naive, three CD4 memory, two CD8 naive and one CD8 memory plates per donor.

Using immunoSEQ multiplex PCR, the repertoire was profiled, and TCRdb retains in-frame clones only, with some absent. The data show approximately 1.9 million clones, about 94% seen once. This receptor was obtained from a man between 18 and 35 years old in good health. Some clones in this sample may be carry-over from other donors' samples. This chain uses TRBV29-1 with TRBJ2-7; 11 nucleotides match TRBD2. The sample taken for sequencing was naive CD8+ T cells from PBMCs. The CDR3 reads CSVEGLAGTYEQYF. CDR3 coding DNA: TGCAGCGTTGAAGGACTAGCGGGGACCTACGAGCAGTACTTC.